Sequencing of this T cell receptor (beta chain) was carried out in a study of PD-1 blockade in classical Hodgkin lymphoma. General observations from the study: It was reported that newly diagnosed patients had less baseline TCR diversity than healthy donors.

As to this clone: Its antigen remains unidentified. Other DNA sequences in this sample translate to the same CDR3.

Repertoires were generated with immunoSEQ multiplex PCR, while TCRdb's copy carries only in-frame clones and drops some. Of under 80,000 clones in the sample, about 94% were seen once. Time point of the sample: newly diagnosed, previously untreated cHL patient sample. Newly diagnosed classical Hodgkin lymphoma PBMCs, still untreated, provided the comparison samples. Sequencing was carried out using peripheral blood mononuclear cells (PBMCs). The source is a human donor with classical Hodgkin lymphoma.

CDR3 in amino acids: CASSLTASTDTQYF. The CDR3, as DNA: TGTGCCAGCAGCTTAACAGCTAGCACAGATACGCAGTATTTT. The V call is TRBV11-3, the J call TRBJ2-3; D is unclear. The V end was cut by 2 bases, the J end by 0 bases, with 6 bases between. CDR1 and CDR2 (germline): SGHNT, YENEEA. CDR3 size: 14 residues.